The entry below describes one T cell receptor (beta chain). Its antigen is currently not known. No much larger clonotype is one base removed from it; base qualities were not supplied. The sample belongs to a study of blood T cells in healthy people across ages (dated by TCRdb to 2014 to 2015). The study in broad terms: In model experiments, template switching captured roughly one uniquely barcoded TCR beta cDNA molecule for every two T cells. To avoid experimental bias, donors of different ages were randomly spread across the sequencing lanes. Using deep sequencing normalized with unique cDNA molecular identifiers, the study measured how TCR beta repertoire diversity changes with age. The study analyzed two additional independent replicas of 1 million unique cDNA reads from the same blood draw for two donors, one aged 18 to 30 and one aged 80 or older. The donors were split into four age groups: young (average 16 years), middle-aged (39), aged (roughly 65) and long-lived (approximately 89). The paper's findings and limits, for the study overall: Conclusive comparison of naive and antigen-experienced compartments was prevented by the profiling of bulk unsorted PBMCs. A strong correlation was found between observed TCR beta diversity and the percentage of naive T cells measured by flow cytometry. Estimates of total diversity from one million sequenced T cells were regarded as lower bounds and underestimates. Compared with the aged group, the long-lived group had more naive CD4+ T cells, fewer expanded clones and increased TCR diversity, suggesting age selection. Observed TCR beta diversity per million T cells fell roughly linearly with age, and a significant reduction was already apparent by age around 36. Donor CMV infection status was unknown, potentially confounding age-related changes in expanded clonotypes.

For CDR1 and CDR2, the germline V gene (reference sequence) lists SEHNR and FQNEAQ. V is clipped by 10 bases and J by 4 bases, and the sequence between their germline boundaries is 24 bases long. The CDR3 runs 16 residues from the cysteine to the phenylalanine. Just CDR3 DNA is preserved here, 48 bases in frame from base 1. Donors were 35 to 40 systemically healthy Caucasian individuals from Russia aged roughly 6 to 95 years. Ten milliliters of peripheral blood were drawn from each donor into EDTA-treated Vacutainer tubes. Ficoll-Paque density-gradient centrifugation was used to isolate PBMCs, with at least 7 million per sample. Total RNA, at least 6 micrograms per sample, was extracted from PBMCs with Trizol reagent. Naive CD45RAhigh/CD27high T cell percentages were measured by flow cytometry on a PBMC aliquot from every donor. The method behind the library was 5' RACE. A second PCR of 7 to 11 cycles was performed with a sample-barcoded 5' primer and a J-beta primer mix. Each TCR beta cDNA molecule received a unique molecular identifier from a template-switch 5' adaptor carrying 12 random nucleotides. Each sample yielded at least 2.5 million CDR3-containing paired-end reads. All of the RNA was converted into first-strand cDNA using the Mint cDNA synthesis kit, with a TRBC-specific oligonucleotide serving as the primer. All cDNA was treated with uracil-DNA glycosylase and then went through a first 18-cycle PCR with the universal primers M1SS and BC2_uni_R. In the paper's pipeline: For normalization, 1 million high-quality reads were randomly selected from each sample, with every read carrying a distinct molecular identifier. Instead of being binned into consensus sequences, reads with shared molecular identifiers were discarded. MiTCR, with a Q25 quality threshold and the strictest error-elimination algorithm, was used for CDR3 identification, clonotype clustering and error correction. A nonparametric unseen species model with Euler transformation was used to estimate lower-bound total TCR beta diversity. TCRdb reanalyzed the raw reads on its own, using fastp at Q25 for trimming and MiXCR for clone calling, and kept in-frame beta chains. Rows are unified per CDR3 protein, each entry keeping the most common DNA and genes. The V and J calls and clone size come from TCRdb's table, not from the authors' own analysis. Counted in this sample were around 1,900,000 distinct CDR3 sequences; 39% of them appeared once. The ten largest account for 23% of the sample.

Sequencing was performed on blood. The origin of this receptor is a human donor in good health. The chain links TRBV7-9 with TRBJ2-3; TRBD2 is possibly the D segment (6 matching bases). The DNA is TGTGCCACCCCGGCCCCAGAGAGAGGGGAGGCAGATACGCAGTATTTT. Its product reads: CATPAPERGEADTQYF.